The clone carrying this TCR beta chain was counted only a few times. As yet, its antigen is unknown. This CDR3 has 13 amino acids. Germline V gives CDR1 SGHRS, CDR2 YFSETQ. V was pared by 4 bases and J by 7 bases, with 11 bases between. Amplification of TCR beta CDR3 regions used RNA as the template. Using the HTBI primer set, a first-round RT-PCR was run on the TCR CDR3. TCRdb ran MiXCR on the multiplex PCR reads and lists one entry per CDR3 protein. This sample yields about 840,000 distinct CDR3 sequences, of which 38% are seen a single time; 8.9% belongs to the top ten. This sample stems from a study of T cells in Graves' hyperthyroidism and ophthalmopathy. For the study at large: Peripheral blood specimens were obtained at initial diagnosis, prior to any treatment.

Uncontrolled infection, other autoimmune disease, pregnancy or lactation led to exclusion. General study points: Most thyroid clonotypes expanded above 0.001 appeared in blood too. Ophthalmopathy got predicted by the model a median 6.5 months before its onset.

The sequence came from a man between 18 and 29 years old with Graves' hyperthyroidism. The chain employs TRBV5-1 and TRBJ2-2, with D perhaps matching TRBD2 (5 bases). What was sequenced was blood. The CDR3: CASSGESVGELFF. In DNA form, the CDR3 reads TGCGCCAGCAGCGGGGAGTCGGTCGGGGAGCTGTTTTTT. The full variable domain, in which reference TRBV5-1 and TRBJ2-2 provide the parts outside the CDR3, is KAGVTQTPRYLIKTRGQQVTLSCSPISGHRSVSWYQQTPGQGLQFLFEYFSETQRNKGNFPGRFSGRQFSNSRSEMNVSTLELGDSALYLCASSGESVGELFFGEGSRLTVL.